This entry describes one T cell receptor (beta chain). Using immunoSEQ multiplex PCR, the repertoire was profiled, and TCRdb retains in-frame clones only, with some absent. This table holds about 370,000 clones, about nine tenths found once. These data originate in a study of Ad26.COV2.S vaccination and SARS-CoV-2 variants. Study-wide background: Donor was one of the participants in the Ad26.COV2.S arm of the COV1001 trial. Ad26.COV2.S given intramuscularly, once or twice 56 days apart.

Per germline, CDR1 SGHTA and CDR2 FQGNSA. The ends were cut back, 2 bases at V and 1 base at J, with 15 bases in the middle. The CDR3 contains 17 residues. The treatment here: about 20 received Ad26.COV2.S at low or high dose, single or two shots; a few received placebo; per-sample allocation not given. Each sample was drawn 63 days after the first injection (of vaccine or placebo). The input for sequencing was peripheral blood, taken in a trial of Ad26.COV2.S vaccine versus placebo. This receptor was identified in a person between 18 and 65 years old who received the Ad26.COV2.S COVID-19 vaccine or a placebo. The chain uses TRBV7-2 and TRBJ1-5; D is unclear. The CDR3 loop reads CASSLRPVWTSNQPQHF. DNA of the CDR3: TGTGCCAGCAGCTTAAGGCCCGTCTGGACGAGCAATCAGCCCCAGCATTTT. The full variable domain, with the rest looked up from reference TRBV7-2 and TRBJ1-5, is GAGVSQSPSNKVTEKGKDVELRCDPISGHTALYWYRQSLGQGLEFLIYFQGNSAPDKSGLPSDRFSAERTGGSVSTLTIQRTQQEDSAVYLCASSLRPVWTSNQPQHFGDGTRLSIL.